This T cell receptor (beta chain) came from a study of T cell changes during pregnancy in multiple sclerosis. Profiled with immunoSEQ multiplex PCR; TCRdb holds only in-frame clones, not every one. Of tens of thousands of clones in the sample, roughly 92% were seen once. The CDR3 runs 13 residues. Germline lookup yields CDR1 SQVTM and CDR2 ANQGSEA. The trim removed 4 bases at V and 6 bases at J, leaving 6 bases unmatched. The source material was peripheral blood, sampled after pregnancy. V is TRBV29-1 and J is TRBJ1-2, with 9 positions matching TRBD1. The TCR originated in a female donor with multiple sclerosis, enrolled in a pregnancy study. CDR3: CSVARDRENGYTF. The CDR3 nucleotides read TGCAGCGTTGCCCGGGACAGGGAAAATGGCTACACCTTC.